The subject of this entry is one T cell receptor (beta chain). V was shortened by 3 bases and J by 6 bases, with 18 bases between the two germline ends. This CDR3 comprises 15 residues. The V gene's germline CDR1 is KGHSH and CDR2 LQKENI. The sample comes from a study of blood T cell repertoires in COVID-19. About the study: The United States, Italy and Spain provided the acute and convalescent COVID-19 samples. T cells, B-cell-depleted T cells, or PBMCs supplied cDNA or gDNA.

Only in-frame clones appear in the TCRdb table, and some are missing; sequencing was by immunoSEQ multiplex PCR. The repertoire includes 110,000 or so clones, around 84% of them detected once, and under 4% sits in the top ten. Input material: peripheral blood. This TCR came from a man aged 35-49 years with acute or convalescent COVID-19. The V call is TRBV18, the J call TRBJ2-7, with D maybe TRBD2 (7 bases). The CDR3 nucleotides are TGTGCCAGCTCACCCTTACAGGGAGGGTGGGGCGAGCAGTACTTC. Its translation: CASSPLQGGWGEQYF.